The present TCR beta chain was sequenced within a study of cytomegalovirus exposure and HLA in healthy donors. Germline lookup yields CDR1 MNHEY and CDR2 SMNVEV (reference sequence). The CDR3 has 15 amino acids. V trimming: 2 bases; J trimming: 6 bases; junction bases outside the gene matches: 7. PCR primers comprised 60 Vbeta and 13 Jbeta primers. The repertoire was sequenced with immunoSEQ multiplex PCR; TCRdb's copy has only in-frame clones and lacks some. The sample consists of around 200,000 clones, around three quarters of them appearing once. The source of this sequence is a young man in good health and CMV-seronegative. The chain couples TRBV27 to TRBJ2-7, with 10 bases matching TRBD2. The sequenced material came from PBMCs. CDR3 DNA: TGTGCCAGCAGTTTAGAACCTAGCGGGAGAGTCGAGCAGTACTTC. As protein: CASSLEPSGRVEQYF.